The following is a T cell receptor beta chain sequence with its context. The data were produced by immunoSEQ multiplex PCR, yet TCRdb's version contains in-frame clones alone and is incomplete. The table includes about 350,000 clones, around 87% detected once. The data originate from a study of blood T cell repertoires in COVID-19. Germline values: CDR1 SGHTA, CDR2 FQGNSA. V dropped 5 bases and J dropped 5 bases, with 15 bases sitting between them. CDR3 size: 14 residues. The chain uses TRBV7-2 and TRBJ1-1, with D maybe TRBD1 (5 bases). Sequenced sample: peripheral blood. This TCR derives from a woman aged 50 to 65 with COVID-19, enrolled during active disease. CDR3 DNA sequence: TGTGCCAGCAGCCCGGGGGGTTGGTTTACTGAAGCTTTCTTT. Protein product: CASSPGGWFTEAFF.